The next 9 T cell receptor beta chains were all read from a single sample in a study of beta chain features in type 1 diabetes (dated by TCRdb to the late 2010s). These receptors are not linked to any known antigen. General study outcomes and caveats: A moderate but significant shortening of TCRB CDR3 length was observed in type 1 diabetes patients in all four CD4+ subsets.

The protocol used for the library was the immunoSEQ multiplex PCR assay. The entire isolated RNA was reverse transcribed using the High Capacity cDNA Reverse Transcription Kit, and thus expressed TCRB transcripts were sequenced. TCRdb holds this immuneACCESS table with in-frame rearrangements only. Some clones are missing; in checked studies, unresolved V genes explain under half, and the rest has no known cause. The table for this sample lists roughly 180,000 clones; approximately 7.8% of them were counted only once. The leading ten clones occupy 0.94% of the sample. Specimen: central memory CD4+ T cells from blood. The receptor source for this set is a woman aged 40 to 50 with type 1 diabetes.

This clone was seen only a few times. This chain links TRBV28 with TRBJ2-1, with D perhaps TRBD2 (5 bases). Trimming took off 5 bases at V and 5 bases at J, with 10 bases between the two ends. The CDR3 extends over 13 amino acids. Germline CDR1 reads MDHEN; CDR2 reads SYDVKM. DNA for the CDR3: TGTGCCAGCAGTGGGGAGAGAAACAATGAGCAGTTCTTC. Residues: CASSGERNNEQFF.

Turning to this clone: The conserved final phenylalanine or tryptophan is absent from the CDR3, which likely points to a read error. V and J are TRBV6-5 and TRBJ2-7, with TRBD1 matching 7 bases. The CDR3 totals 16 residues. With 0 bases clipped from V and 7 bases from J, the junction kept 12 bases outside the gene matches. Per the germline V gene, CDR1 is MNHEY and CDR2 is SVGAGI. In DNA form, the CDR3 reads TGTGCCAGCAGTTACTCGGCCGGGACAGCCCGCCCTGAGCAGTACCTC. This gives the protein CASSYSAGTARPEQYL.

The chain employs TRBV7-2 and TRBJ2-3, with TRBD2 identical over 8 bases. The CDR3 sequence is 17 residues long. J lost 3 bases, V lost 5 bases, and 13 bases had no gene match. The germline CDR1 and CDR2 sequences are SGHTA and FQGNSA. For the CDR3, the DNA is TGTGCCAGCAGCCCTAGAGCCAGCGGGGGATGGACAGATACGCAGTATTTT. As protein: CASSPRASGGWTDTQYF.

The chain is built from TRBV28 and TRBJ2-5; 7 nucleotides agree with TRBD2. Germline V gives CDR1 MDHEN, CDR2 SYDVKM. This CDR3 spans 15 amino acids. The ends lost 2 bases at V and 2 bases at J; junction bases unmatched: 5. CDR3 coding DNA: TGTGCCAGCAGTTTACCGGGAGGTGGGCAAGAGACCCAGTACTTC. Residues: CASSLPGGGQETQYF.

This clone was picked up a small number of times. The gene calls are TRBV6-1 and TRBJ2-1, with D perhaps TRBD2 (6 bases). From germline, CDR1 is MNHNS and CDR2 SASEGT. V was pared by 5 bases and J by 9 bases, with 14 bases between. The CDR3 is 13 residues long. CDR3 DNA: TGTGCCAGCAGTTCTCGGGAGCTGGGTGAGCAGTTCTTC. Translating it yields CASSSRELGEQFF.

V is TRBV6-5 and J is TRBJ2-7; 9 nucleotides align to TRBD1. V gave up 0 bases and J gave up 6 bases; unmatched junction bases: 9. Germline V gives CDR1 MNHEY, CDR2 SVGAGI. There are 16 residues in the CDR3. CDR3 sequence: CASSYSVGTGLFEQYF. The CDR3, as DNA: TGTGCCAGCAGTTACTCAGTCGGGACAGGGCTTTTCGAGCAGTACTTC.

The chain links TRBV19 to TRBJ1-5, with TRBD1 identical over 10 bases. The CDR3 sequence is 14 residues long. V lost 10 bases to trimming and J lost 6 bases; unmatched junction nucleotides: 9. Germline loops: CDR1 LNHDA, CDR2 SQIVND (reference sequence). CDR3: CATHDRGQGQPQHF. In DNA form, the CDR3 reads TGTGCCACCCACGACAGGGGGCAGGGTCAGCCCCAGCATTTT.

This clone has ten or more counts. The sample holds other DNA sequences that translate to the same CDR3. The chain employs TRBV9 and TRBJ2-5, with TRBD2 matching over 13 bases. CDR3 length equals 17 residues. Per the germline V gene, CDR1 is SGDLS and CDR2 is YYNGEE. J lost 1 base, V lost 0 bases, and 3 bases had no gene match. The chain's CDR3 is CASSVGLAGGGQETQYF. The CDR3 DNA sequence: TGTGCCAGCAGCGTAGGACTAGCGGGGGGAGGCCAAGAGACCCAGTACTTC.

The chain is built from TRBV5-4 and TRBJ2-3, with TRBD1 identical over 8 bases. The CDR3 is 16 amino acids. The V gene's germline CDR1 is SGHNT and CDR2 YYREEE (reference sequence). Trimming at V came to 7 bases and at J to 4 bases, leaving 14 bases not matched to a gene. This CDR3 reads CASRAQQGESADTQYF. CDR3 bases: TGTGCCAGCCGCGCCCAACAGGGGGAGAGCGCAGATACGCAGTATTTT. Looking up the rest from reference TRBV5-4 and TRBJ2-3 gives the full variable domain: ETGVTQSPTHLIKTRGQQVTLRCSSQSGHNTVSWYQQALGQGPQFIFQYYREEENGRGNFPPRFSGLQFPNYSSELNVNALELDDSALYLCASRAQQGESADTQYFGPGTRLTVL.